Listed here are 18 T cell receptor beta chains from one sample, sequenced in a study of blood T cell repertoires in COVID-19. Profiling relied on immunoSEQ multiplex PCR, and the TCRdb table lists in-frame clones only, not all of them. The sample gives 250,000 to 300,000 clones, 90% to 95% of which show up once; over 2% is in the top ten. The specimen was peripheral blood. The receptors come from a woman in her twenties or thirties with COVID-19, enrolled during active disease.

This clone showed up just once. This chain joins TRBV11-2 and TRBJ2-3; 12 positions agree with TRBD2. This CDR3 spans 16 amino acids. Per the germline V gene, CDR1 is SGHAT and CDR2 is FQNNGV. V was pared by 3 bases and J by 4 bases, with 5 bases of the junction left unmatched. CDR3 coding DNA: TGTGCCAGCAGCTTGGCTAGCGGGAGGGTGGCAGATACGCAGTATTTT. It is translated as CASSLASGRVADTQYF.

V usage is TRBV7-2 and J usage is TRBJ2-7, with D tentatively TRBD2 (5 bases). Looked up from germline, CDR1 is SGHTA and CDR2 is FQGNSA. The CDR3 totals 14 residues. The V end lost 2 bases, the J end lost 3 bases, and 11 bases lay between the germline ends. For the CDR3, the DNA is TGTGCCAGCAGCTTAACGACGGGGAACTACGAGCAGTACTTC. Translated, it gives CASSLTTGNYEQYF.

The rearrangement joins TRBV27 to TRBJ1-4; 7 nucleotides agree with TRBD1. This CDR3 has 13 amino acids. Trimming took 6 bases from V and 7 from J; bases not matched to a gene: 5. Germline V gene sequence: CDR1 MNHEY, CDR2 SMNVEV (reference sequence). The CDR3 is CASSEGQLEKLFF. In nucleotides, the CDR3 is TGTGCCAGCAGCGAGGGACAGCTTGAAAAACTGTTTTTT.

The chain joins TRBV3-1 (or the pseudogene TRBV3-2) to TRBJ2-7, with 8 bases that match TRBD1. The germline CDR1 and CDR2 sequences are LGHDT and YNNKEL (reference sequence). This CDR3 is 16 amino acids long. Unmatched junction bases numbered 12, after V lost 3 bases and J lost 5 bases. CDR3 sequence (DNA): TGTGCCAGCAGCCACCGTAGGACAGGGAAGGCCCACGAGCAGTACTTC. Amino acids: CASSHRRTGKAHEQYF.

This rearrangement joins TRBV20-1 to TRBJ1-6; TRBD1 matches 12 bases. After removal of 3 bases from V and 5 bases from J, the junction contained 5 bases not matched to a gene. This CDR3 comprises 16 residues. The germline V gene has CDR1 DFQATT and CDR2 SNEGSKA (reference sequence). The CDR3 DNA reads TGCAGTGCTAGTCCGGGACAGGGGGCCCATAATTCACCCCTCCACTTT. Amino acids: CSASPGQGAHNSPLHF.

DNA of the CDR3: TGTGCCAGCAGTGGCAGAAACTATGGCTACACCTTC. This gives the protein CASSGRNYGYTF. This chain joins TRBV27 and TRBJ1-2; D uncertain. V was trimmed by 5 bases and J by 2 bases, leaving 6 bases between them. Per the germline V gene, CDR1 is MNHEY and CDR2 is SMNVEV (reference sequence). The CDR3 is 12 residues long.

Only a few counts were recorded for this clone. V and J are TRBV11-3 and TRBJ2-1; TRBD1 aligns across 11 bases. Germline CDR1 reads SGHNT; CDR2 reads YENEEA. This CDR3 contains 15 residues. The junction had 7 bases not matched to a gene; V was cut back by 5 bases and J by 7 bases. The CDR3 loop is CASSQDRGLWNEQFF. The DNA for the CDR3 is TGTGCCAGCAGCCAGGACAGGGGGCTCTGGAATGAGCAGTTCTTC.

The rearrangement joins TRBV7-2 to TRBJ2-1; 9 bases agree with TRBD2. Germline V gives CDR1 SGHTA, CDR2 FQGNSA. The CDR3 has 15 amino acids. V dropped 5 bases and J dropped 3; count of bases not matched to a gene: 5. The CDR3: CASSPLAGNYNEQFF. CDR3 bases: TGTGCCAGCAGCCCGCTAGCGGGAAACTACAATGAGCAGTTCTTC.

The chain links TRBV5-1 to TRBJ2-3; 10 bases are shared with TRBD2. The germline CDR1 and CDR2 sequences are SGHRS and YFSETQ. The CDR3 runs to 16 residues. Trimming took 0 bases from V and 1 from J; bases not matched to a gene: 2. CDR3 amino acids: CASSLDTSGGTDTQYF. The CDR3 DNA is TGCGCCAGCAGCTTGGACACTAGCGGGGGCACAGATACGCAGTATTTT.

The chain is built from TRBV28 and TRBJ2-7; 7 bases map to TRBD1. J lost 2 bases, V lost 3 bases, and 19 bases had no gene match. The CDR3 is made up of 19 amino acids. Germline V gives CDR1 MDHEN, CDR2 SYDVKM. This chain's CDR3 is CASSFDTPFGQVITYEQYF. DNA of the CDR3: TGTGCCAGCAGTTTCGATACCCCCTTTGGACAGGTCATTACCTACGAGCAGTACTTC. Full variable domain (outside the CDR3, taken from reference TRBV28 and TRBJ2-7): DVKVTQSSRYLVKRTGEKVFLECVQDMDHENMFWYRQDPGLGLRLIYFSYDVKMKEKGDIPEGYSVSREKKERFSLILESASTNQTSMYLCASSFDTPFGQVITYEQYFGPGTRLTVT.

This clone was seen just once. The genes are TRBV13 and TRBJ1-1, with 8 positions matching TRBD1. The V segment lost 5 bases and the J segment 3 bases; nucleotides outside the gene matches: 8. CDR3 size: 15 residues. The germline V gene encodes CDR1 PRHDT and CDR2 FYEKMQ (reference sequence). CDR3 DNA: TGTGCCAGCAGCCTTACAGGGGGGGGATACACTGAAGCTTTCTTT. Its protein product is CASSLTGGGYTEAFF.

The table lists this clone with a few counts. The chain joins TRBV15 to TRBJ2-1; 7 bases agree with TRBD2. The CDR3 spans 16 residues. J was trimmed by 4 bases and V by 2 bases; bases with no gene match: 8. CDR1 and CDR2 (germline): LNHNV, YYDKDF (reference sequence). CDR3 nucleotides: TGTGCCACCAGCAGACCTAGCGGAAATCGGTACAATGAGCAGTTCTTC. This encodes CATSRPSGNRYNEQFF.

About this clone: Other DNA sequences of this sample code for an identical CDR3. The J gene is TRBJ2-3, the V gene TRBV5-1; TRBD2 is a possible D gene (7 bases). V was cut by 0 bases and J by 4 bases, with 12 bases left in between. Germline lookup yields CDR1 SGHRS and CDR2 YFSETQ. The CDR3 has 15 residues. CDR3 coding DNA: TGCGCCAGCAGCTTGGGGCAGGGGAGGGCAGATACGCAGTATTTT. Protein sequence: CASSLGQGRADTQYF. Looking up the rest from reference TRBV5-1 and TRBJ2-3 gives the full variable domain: KAGVTQTPRYLIKTRGQQVTLSCSPISGHRSVSWYQQTPGQGLQFLFEYFSETQRNKGNFPGRFSGRQFSNSRSEMNVSTLELGDSALYLCASSLGQGRADTQYFGPGTRLTVL.

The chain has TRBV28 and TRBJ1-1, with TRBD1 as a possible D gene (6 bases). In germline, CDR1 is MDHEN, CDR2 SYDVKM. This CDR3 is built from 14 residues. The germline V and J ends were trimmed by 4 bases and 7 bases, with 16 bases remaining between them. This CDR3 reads CASSYRTVSLEAFF. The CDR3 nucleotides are TGTGCCAGCAGTTATCGGACAGTAAGCCTTGAAGCTTTCTTT.

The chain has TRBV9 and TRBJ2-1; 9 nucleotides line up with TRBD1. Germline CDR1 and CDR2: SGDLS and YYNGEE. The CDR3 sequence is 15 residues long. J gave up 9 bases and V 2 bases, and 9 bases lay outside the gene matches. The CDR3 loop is CASSVANRGLSEQFF. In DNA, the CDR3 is TGTGCCAGCAGCGTGGCGAACAGGGGGCTAAGTGAGCAGTTCTTC.

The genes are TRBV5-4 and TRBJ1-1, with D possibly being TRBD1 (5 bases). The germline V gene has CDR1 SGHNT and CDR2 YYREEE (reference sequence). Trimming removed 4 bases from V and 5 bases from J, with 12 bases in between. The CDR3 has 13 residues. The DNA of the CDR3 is TGTGCCAGCAGCGGGGCGGAAAGAACTGAAGCTTTCTTT. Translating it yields CASSGAERTEAFF.

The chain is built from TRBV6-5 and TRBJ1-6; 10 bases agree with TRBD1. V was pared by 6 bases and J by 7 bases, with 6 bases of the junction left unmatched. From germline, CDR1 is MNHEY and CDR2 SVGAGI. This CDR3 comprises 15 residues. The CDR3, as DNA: TGTGCCAGCAGCACCCCGGGACAGGGGAATTCACCCCTCCACTTT. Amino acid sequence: CASSTPGQGNSPLHF.

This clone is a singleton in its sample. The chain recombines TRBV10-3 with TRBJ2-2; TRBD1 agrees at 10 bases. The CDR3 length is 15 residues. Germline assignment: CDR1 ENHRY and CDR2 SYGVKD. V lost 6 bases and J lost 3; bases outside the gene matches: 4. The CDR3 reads CAIRDRGLDTGELFF. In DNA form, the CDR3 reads TGTGCCATCAGGGACAGGGGGTTGGACACCGGGGAGCTGTTTTTT.